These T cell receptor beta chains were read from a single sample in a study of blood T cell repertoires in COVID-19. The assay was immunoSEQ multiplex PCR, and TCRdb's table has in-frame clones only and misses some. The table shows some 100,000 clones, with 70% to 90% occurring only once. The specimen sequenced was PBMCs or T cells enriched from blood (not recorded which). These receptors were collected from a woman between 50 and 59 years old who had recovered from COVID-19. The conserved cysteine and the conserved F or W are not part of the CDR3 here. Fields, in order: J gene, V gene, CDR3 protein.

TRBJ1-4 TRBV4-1 ASSQLPQGVGEKLF
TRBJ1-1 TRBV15 ATSRQTGVGMNTEAF
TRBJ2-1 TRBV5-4 ASSLWGGYRF
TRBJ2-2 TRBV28 ASTFTGLNTGELF
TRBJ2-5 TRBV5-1 ASSLDRGLSQETQY
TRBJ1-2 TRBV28 ASSPNRGRGYGYT
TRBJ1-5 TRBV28 ASLLQGGYNQPQH
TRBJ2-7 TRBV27 ASSLWTSGGAYYEQY
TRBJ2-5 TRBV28 ASSFGGDEVETQY
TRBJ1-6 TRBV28 ASSPRAGNSPLH
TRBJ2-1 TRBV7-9 ASSQWGEEF
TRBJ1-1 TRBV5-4 ASSGPGVEAF
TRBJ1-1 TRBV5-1 ASSPGGRLNTEAF
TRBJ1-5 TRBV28 ASSFPWGQHQPQH
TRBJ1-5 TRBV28 ASSRTQGATQPQH
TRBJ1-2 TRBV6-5 ASSYSGQDGYT
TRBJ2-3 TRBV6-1 ASSEGLGGTDTQY
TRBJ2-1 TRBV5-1 ASSRDGGISYNEQF
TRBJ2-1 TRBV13 ASSVAVGLAIDDEQF
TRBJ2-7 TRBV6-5 ASSYGQGEDEQY
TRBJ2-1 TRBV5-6 ASSFVSGGPNEQF
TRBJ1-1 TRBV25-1 ASMRGKNTEAF
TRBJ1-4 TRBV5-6 ASSLGDRGLEGEKLF
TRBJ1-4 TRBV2 ASRPGQHNEKLF
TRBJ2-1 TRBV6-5 ASSEALTF
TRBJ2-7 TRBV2 ASSEALLGREQY
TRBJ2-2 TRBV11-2 ALRLSGRGGGELF
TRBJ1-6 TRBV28 ASSLSAGGASNSPLH
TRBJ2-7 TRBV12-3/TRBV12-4 ASGRGVSYEQY
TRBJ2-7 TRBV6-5 ATEGQTHYEQY
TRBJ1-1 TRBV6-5 ASQDRGVEAF
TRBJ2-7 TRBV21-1 ASGGGAHEQY
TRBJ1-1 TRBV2 ASSVQGATEAF
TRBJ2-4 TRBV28 ASIGQNLAKNIQY
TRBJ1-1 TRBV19 ANTMRGAGNAEAF
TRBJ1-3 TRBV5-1 ASRFIGAGNTIY
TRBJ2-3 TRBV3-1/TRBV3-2 ASSQLSGAGDTQY
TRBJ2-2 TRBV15 ATSREGQADTGELF
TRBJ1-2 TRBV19 ASARTGNYGYT
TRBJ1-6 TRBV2 ASRGRTAPNSPLH
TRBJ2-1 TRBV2 ASSETSGIDEQF
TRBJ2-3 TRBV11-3 ASSPESGLGVADTQY
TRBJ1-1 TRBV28 ASSSQGKDTEAF
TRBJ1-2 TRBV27 ASRPPITGPTSYGYT
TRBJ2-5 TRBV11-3 ASSPGLAGGRETQY